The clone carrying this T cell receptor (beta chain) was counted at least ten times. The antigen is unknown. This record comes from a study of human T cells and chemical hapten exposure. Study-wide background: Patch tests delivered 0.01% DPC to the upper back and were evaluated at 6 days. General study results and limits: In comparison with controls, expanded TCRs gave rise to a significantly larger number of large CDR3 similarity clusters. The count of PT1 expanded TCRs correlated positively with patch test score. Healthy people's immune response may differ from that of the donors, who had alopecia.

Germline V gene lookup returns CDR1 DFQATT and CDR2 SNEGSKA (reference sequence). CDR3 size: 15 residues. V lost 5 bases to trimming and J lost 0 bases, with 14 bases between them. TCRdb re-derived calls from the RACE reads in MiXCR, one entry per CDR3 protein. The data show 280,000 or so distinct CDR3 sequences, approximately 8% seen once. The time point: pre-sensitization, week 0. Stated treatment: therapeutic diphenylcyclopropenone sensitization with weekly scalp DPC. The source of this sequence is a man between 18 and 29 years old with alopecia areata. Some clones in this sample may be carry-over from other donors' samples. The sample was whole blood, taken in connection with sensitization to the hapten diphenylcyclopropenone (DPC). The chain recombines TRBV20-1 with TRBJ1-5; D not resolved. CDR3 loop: CSALSRTVSNQPQHF. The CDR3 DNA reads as TGCAGTGCTCTTTCGAGAACCGTTAGCAATCAGCCCCAGCATTTT.